This TCR beta chain comes out of a study of OX40 agonist ivuxolimab in advanced cancers. Assay used: immunoSEQ multiplex PCR; TCRdb lists only in-frame clones, some missing. The sample consists of about 46,000 clones, about nine tenths of them appearing once. The germline V and J ends were trimmed by 5 bases and 4 bases, with 15 bases remaining between them. The germline V gene encodes CDR1 LNHDA and CDR2 SQIVND (reference sequence). The CDR3 totals 14 residues. This receptor was identified in an adult with an advanced solid tumor such as melanoma, head and neck, liver or kidney cancer. V is TRBV19 and J is TRBJ2-7; weak D call: TRBD2 (6 bases). The source was CD4+ or CD8+ T cells sorted from blood, collected in a trial of the OX40 agonist ivuxolimab. The CDR3 is CASSPGRETYEQYF. The CDR3 coding sequence is TGTGCCAGTAGTCCCGGTCGGGAGACGTACGAGCAGTACTTC.